The 9 T cell receptor beta chains below all came from one sample that was sequenced in a study of human T cells and chemical hapten exposure. The time point: patch test 1, 2 weeks after DPC sensitization. Documented treatment: therapeutic diphenylcyclopropenone sensitization with weekly scalp DPC. Each CDR3 protein is one row after TCRdb ran MiXCR on the RACE reads. The sample lists over 14,000 distinct CDR3 sequences, over 15% occurring once. Here the sequenced sample was whole blood, taken in connection with sensitization to the hapten diphenylcyclopropenone (DPC). The receptors stem from a woman in her twenties or thirties with alopecia areata. Some clones in this sample may be carry-over from other donors' samples.

This clonotype was seen repeatedly, ten times or more. The chain uses TRBV5-1 and TRBJ1-4; TRBD1 agrees at 9 bases. Germline trimming cut 4 bases from V and 0 bases from J; bases unmatched to any gene: 7. The CDR3 sequence is 17 residues long. Looked up from germline, CDR1 is SGHRS and CDR2 is YFSETQ. The CDR3 DNA is TGCGCCAGCAGCCCGGACAGGGGCCCAGCAACTAATGAAAAACTGTTTTTT. Residues: CASSPDRGPATNEKLFF.

This clonotype has a count of ten or more. The rearrangement links TRBV18 to TRBJ2-3; no firm D call. The V gene's germline CDR1 is KGHSH and CDR2 LQKENI. There are 12 residues in the CDR3. Trimming took 5 bases from V and 6 from J, leaving 9 bases between them. The CDR3 protein is CASSLGSDTQYF. The CDR3 DNA follows: TGTGCCAGCTCATTGGGGTCGGATACGCAGTATTTT.

This clonotype was detected a few times. The chain joins TRBV28 to TRBJ2-5; D is perhaps TRBD1 (6 bases). V was trimmed by 4 bases and J by 5 bases, leaving 14 bases between them. The germline V gene encodes CDR1 MDHEN and CDR2 SYDVKM. The CDR3 covers 14 residues. The CDR3 sequence: CASSWGRGRETQYF. CDR3 sequence (DNA): TGTGCCAGCAGTTGGGGCAGGGGACGCGAGACCCAGTACTTC.

The gene calls are TRBV29-1 and TRBJ2-7, with 11 bases that match TRBD1. The CDR3 consists of 12 residues. V lost 7 bases to trimming and J lost 2 bases; unmatched junction nucleotides: 1. CDR1 SQVTM and CDR2 ANQGSEA come from the germline V gene. The CDR3: CSGGQGAYEQYF. DNA of the CDR3: TGCAGCGGGGGACAGGGGGCCTACGAGCAGTACTTC.

The chain employs TRBV10-3 and TRBJ2-7, with 7 bases matching TRBD1. The CDR3 totals 12 residues. CDR1 and CDR2 from the germline V gene are ENHRY and SYGVKD. The V gene end was trimmed by 10 bases and the J gene end by 0 bases; junction bases not matched to a gene: 3. The DNA of the CDR3 is TGTGCCACCCGGGACAGCTCCTACGAGCAGTACGTC. This gives the protein CATRDSSYEQYV.

The CDR3 is CGVSRNTGELFF. CDR3 DNA: TGTGGGGTTTCCCGGAACACCGGGGAGCTGTTTTTT. J is TRBJ2-2 and V is TRBV6-2 or TRBV6-3; D remains ambiguous. This CDR3 region has 12 residues. Germline CDR1 MNHEY, CDR2 SVGEGT.

This rearrangement joins TRBV28 to TRBJ2-3; TRBD2 matches 10 bases. J gave up 6 bases and V 8 bases, and 2 bases lay outside the gene matches. The CDR3 covers 12 residues. Germline V lookup: CDR1 MDHEN, CDR2 SYDVKM. The CDR3: CASLAGVDTQYF. The DNA for the CDR3 is TGTGCCAGCCTAGCGGGAGTGGATACGCAGTATTTT.

V and J are TRBV5-1 and TRBJ2-7; 9 bases line up with TRBD2. This CDR3 has 15 amino acids. V lost 1 base and J lost 2; bases outside the gene matches: 4. Germline V gene sequence: CDR1 SGHRS, CDR2 YFSETQ. The CDR3 nucleotides are TGCGCCAGCAGCTTGTCGACTAGCGGCCCCTACGAGCAGTACTTC. It encodes CASSLSTSGPYEQYF.

By share of the sample, this clonotype is medium-sized (0.01 to 0.1%). The V and J genes are TRBV12-3 or TRBV12-4 and TRBJ1-2; D is undetermined. Deletions cut 2 bases from V and 10 bases from J, with 29 bases between. The CDR3 contains 18 residues. The DNA of the CDR3 is TGTGCCAGCAGTTTAACATTTAGGACTACTAATCGACCCGGGCCCTACACCTTC. Protein sequence: CASSLTFRTTNRPGPYTF.